This T cell receptor beta chain was sequenced during a study of cytomegalovirus exposure and HLA in healthy donors. The study's findings and limits: Presence/absence analyses treated sequencing depth as roughly uniform across donors. TCR beta V- and J-gene trimming was later associated with a missense DCLRE1C variant. Earlier analysis looked at TCR beta V segments, and most were productive about 87% or about 30% of the time.

Though probably carrying unrecorded immune exposures, donors were nominally healthy at sampling. The PCR was carried out with 60 Vbeta primers and 13 Jbeta primers. Assay: immunoSEQ multiplex PCR; the TCRdb copy retains only in-frame clones and omits some. The sample records under 75,000 clones, 74% being singletons. About this clone itself: Its target is not known.

Trimming shortened V by 6 bases and J by 0 bases, and 9 bases separated the two germline ends. Germline V gene data show CDR1 as MDHEN and CDR2 as SYDVKM. The CDR3 consists of 13 residues. The gene calls are TRBV28 and TRBJ2-7; no reliable D call. This receptor was identified in a human donor in good health. The sequenced material came from PBMCs. The CDR3 DNA reads as TGTGCCAGCAGATTTACTACCTCCTACGAGCAGTACTTC. As protein: CASRFTTSYEQYF.